The clone carrying this T cell receptor beta chain was observed a handful of times. The antigen is undetermined. CDR1 is SGHTS and CDR2 is YDEGEE in the germline V gene. This CDR3 contains 13 residues. Unmatched junction bases numbered 11, after V lost 5 bases and J lost 10 bases. The primer mix had 60 Vbeta and 13 Jbeta primers. Method: immunoSEQ multiplex PCR; TCRdb's copy keeps in-frame clones and lacks some. The table shows under 130,000 clones, with over 70% occurring only once. This entry is derived from a study of cytomegalovirus exposure and HLA in healthy donors. Study findings and constraints: Most TCR sequences proved rare, with some public TCRs found in many donors.

Sequencing input: PBMCs. This chain links TRBV5-8 with TRBJ1-1; 7 positions match TRBD1. This clonotype was obtained from a male donor in good health and CMV-seronegative. DNA of the CDR3: TGTGCCAGCAGTTCCCGACAGGGAGGAAGAGCTTTCTTT. Translated: CASSSRQGGRAFF.